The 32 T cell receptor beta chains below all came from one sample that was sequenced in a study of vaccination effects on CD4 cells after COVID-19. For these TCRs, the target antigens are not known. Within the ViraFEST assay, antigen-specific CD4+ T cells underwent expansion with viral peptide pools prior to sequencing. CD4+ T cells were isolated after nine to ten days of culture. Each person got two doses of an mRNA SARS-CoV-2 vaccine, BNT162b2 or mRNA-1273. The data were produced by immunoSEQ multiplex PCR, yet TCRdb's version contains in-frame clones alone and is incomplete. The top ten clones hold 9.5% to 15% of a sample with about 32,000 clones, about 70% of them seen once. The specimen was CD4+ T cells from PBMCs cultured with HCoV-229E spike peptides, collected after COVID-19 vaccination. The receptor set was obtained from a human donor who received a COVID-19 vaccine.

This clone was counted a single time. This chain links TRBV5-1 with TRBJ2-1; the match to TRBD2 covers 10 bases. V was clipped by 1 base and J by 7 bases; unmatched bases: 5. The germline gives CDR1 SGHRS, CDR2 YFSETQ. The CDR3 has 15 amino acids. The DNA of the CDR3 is TGCGCCAGCAGCTTGACCGGGACTAGCGAGAATGAGCAGTTCTTC. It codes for CASSLTGTSENEQFF.

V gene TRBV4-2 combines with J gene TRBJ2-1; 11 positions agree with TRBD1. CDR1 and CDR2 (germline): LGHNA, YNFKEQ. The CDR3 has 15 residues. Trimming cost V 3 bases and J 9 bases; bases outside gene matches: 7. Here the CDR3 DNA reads TGTGCCAGCAGCCAGGACAGGGGGCGCGGTGGTGAGCAGTTCTTC. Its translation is CASSQDRGRGGEQFF.

The CDR3 loop reads CASSQEGTGPAFF. As DNA, the CDR3 is TGTGCCAGCAGCCAAGAAGGGACAGGGCCAGCTTTCTTT. The V and J genes are TRBV3-1 (or the pseudogene TRBV3-2) and TRBJ1-1; 9 bases map to TRBD1. Per germline, CDR1 LGHDT and CDR2 YNNKEL (reference sequence). Trimming took 0 bases from V and 10 from J; bases not matched to a gene: 3. CDR3 length equals 13 residues.

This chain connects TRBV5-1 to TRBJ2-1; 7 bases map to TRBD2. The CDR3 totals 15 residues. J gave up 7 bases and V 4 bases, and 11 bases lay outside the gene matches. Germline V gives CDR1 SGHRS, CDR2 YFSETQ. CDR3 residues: CASSLTTGTNNEQFF. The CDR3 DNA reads TGCGCCAGCAGCCTGACGACCGGGACTAATAATGAGCAGTTCTTC.

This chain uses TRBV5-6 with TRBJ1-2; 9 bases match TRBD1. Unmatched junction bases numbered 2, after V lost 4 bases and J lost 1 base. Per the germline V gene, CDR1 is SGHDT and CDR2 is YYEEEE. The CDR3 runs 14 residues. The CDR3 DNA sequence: TGTGCCAGCAGCCAGGGACAGGGTAACTATGGCTACACCTTC. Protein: CASSQGQGNYGYTF. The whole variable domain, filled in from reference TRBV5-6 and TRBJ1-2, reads DAGVTQSPTHLIKTRGQQVTLRCSPKSGHDTVSWYQQALGQGPQFIFQYYEEEERQRGNFPDRFSGHQFPNYSSELNVNALLLGDSALYLCASSQGQGNYGYTFGSGTRLTVV.

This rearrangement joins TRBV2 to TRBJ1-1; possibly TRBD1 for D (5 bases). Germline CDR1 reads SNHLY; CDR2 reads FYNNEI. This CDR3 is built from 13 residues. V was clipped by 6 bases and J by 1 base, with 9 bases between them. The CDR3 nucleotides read TGTGCCAGCAGGAGGGGCAGGAACACTGAAGCTTTCTTT. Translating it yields CASRRGRNTEAFF.

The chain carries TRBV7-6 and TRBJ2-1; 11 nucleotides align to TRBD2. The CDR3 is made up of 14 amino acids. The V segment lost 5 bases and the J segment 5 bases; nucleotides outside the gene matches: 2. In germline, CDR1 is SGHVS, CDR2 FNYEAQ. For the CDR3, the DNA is TGTGCCAGCAGCCGACTAGCGGGGAACAATGAGCAGTTCTTC. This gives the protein CASSRLAGNNEQFF.

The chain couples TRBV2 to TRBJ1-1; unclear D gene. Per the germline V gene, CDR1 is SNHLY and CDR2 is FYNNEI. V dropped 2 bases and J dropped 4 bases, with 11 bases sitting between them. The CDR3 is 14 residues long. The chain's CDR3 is CASSEHLVGTEAFF. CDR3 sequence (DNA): TGTGCCAGCAGTGAACATCTTGTTGGCACTGAAGCTTTCTTT.

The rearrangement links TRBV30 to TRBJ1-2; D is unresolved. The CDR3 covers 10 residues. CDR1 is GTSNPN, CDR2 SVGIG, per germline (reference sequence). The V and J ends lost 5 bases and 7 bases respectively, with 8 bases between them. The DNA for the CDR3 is TGTGCCTGGGGAGAGTTTGGCTACACCTTC. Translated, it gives CAWGEFGYTF.

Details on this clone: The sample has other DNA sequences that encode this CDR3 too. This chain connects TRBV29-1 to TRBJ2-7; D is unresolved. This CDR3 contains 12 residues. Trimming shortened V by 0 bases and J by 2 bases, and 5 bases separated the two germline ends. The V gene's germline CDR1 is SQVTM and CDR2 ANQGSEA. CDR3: CSVEDGTYEQYF. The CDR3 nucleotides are TGCAGCGTTGAAGACGGTACCTACGAGCAGTACTTC.

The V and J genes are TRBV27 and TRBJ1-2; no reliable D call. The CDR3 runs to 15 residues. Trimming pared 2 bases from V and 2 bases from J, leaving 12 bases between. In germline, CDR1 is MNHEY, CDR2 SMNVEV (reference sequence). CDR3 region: CASSLQGYGNYGYTF. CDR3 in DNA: TGTGCCAGCAGTTTACAAGGTTACGGGAACTATGGCTACACCTTC.

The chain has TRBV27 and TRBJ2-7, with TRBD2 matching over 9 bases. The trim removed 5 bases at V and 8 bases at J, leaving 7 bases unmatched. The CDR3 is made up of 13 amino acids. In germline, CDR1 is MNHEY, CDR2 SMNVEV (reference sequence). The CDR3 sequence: CASSQTGTSQQYF. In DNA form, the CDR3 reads TGTGCCAGCAGTCAAACCGGGACTAGCCAGCAGTACTTC.

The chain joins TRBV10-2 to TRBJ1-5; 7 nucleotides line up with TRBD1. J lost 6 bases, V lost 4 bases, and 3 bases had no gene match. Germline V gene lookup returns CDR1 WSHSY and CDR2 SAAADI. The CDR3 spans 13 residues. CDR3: CASSVTGAQPQHF. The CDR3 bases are TGCGCCAGCAGTGTAACAGGGGCTCAGCCCCAGCATTTT.

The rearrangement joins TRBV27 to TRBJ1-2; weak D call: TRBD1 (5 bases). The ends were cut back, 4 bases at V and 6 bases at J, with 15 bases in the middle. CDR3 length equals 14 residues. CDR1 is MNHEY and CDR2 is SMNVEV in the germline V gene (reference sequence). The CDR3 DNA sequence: TGTGCCAGCAGTTCCTCGAACAGACAGAATGGCTACACCTTC. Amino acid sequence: CASSSSNRQNGYTF.

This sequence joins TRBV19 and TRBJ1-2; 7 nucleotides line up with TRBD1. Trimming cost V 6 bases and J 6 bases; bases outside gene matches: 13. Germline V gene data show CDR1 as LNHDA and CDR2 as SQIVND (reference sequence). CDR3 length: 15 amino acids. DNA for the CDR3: TGTGCCAGTAGGAAACAGGGGATAGGCAAGGATGGCTACACCTTC. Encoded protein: CASRKQGIGKDGYTF.

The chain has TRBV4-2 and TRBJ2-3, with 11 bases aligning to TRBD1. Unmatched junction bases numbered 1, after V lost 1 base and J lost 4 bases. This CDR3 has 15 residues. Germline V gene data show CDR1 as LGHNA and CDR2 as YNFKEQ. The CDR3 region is CASSQGTGGADTQYF. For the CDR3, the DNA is TGTGCCAGCAGCCAAGGGACAGGGGGCGCAGATACGCAGTATTTT.

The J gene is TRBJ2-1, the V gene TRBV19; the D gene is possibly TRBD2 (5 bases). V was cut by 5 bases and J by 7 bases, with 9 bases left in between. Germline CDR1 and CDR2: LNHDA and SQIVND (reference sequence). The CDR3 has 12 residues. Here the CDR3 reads CASSFGGNEQFF. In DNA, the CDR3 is TGTGCCAGTAGTTTTGGAGGAAATGAGCAGTTCTTC.

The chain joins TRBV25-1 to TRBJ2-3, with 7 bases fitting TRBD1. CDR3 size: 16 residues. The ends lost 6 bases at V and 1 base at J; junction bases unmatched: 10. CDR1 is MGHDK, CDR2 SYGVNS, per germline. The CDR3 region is CASSLGATGRTDTQYF. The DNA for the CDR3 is TGTGCCAGCAGCTTAGGTGCGACAGGGCGCACAGATACGCAGTATTTT.

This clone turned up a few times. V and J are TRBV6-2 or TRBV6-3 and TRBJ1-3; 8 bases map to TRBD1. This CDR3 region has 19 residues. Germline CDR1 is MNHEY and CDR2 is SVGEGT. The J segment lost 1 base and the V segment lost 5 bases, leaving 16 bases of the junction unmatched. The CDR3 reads CASSPDHRQGTGSGNTIYF. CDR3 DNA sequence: TGTGCCAGCAGTCCGGACCATCGACAGGGGACGGGTTCTGGAAACACCATATATTTT.

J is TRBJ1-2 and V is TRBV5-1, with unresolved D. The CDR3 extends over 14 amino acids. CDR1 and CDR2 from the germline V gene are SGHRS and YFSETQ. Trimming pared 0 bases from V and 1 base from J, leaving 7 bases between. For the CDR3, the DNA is TGCGCCAGCAGCTTGGACGGTCTTAACTATGGCTACACCTTC. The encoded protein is CASSLDGLNYGYTF.

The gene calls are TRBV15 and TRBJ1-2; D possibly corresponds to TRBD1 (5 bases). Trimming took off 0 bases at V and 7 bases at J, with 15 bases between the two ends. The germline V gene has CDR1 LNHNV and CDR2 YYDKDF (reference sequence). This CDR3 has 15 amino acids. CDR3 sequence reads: CATSRDGRREGGYTF. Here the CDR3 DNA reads TGTGCCACCAGCAGAGATGGTCGCAGGGAGGGTGGCTACACCTTC.

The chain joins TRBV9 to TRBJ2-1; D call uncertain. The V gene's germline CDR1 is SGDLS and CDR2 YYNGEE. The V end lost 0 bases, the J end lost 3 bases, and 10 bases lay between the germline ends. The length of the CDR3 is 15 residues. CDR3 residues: CASSVVRADYNEQFF. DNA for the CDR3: TGTGCCAGCAGCGTAGTTCGGGCCGACTACAATGAGCAGTTCTTC.

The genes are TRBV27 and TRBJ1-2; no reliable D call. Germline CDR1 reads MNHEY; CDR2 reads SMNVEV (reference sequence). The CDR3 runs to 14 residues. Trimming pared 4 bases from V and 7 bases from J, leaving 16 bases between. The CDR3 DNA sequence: TGTGCCAGCAGTTCAGAAGGACGGCGTAGTGGCTACACCTTC. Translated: CASSSEGRRSGYTF.

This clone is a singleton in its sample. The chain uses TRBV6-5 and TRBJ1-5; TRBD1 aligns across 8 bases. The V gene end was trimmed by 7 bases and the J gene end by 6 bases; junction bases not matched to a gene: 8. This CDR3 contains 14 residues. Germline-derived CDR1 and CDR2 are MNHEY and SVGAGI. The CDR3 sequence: CASTAATGAQPQHF. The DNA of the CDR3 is TGTGCCAGCACCGCCGCGACAGGGGCTCAGCCCCAGCATTTT.

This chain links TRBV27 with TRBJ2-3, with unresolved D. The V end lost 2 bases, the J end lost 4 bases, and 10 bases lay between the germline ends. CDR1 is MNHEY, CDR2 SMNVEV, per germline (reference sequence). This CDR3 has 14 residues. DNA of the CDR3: TGTGCCAGCAGTTTAAACTCGATTGCAGATACGCAGTATTTT. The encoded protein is CASSLNSIADTQYF.

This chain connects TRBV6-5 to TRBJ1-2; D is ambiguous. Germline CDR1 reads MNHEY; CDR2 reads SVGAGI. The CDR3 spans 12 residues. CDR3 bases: TGTTCCACCAGCATGGGCTCCTATGGCTACACCTTC. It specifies CSTSMGSYGYTF.

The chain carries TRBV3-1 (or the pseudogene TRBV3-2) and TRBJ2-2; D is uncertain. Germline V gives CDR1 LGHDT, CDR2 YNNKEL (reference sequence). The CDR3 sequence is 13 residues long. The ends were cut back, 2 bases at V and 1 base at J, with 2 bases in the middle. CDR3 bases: TGTGCCAGCAGCCAAATGAACACCGGGGAGCTGTTTTTT. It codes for CASSQMNTGELFF.

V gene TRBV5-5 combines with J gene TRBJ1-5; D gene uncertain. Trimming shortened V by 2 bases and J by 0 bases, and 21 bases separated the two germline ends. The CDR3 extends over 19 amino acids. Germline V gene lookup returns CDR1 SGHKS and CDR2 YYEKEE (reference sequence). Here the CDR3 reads CASSFGPIGDGYSNQPQHF. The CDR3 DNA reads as TGTGCCAGCAGCTTTGGCCCTATTGGGGATGGATATAGCAATCAGCCCCAGCATTTT.

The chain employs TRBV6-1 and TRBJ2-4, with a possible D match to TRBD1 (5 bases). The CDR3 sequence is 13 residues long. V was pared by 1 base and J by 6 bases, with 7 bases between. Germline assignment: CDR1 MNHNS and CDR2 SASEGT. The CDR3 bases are TGTGCCAGCAGTGAAGGGGGCGGAAACATTCAGTACTTC. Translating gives CASSEGGGNIQYF.

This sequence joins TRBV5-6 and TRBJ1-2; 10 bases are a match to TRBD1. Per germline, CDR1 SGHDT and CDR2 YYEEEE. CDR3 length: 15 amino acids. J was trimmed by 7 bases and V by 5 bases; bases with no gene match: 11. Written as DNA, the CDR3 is TGTGCCAGCAGTATCTTCGGGACAGGGGATCTTGGCTACACCTTC. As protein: CASSIFGTGDLGYTF.

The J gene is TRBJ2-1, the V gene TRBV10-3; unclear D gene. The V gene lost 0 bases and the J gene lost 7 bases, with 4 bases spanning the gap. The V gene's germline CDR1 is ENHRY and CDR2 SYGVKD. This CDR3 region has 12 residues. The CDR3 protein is CAISESSNEQFF. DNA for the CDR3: TGTGCCATCAGTGAGTCTTCAAATGAGCAGTTCTTC.

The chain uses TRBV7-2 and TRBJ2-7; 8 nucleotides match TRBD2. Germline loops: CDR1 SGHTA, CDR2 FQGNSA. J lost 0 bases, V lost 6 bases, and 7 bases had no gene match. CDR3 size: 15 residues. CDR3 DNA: TGTGCCAGCAGTCGTACTAGCGGAAGCTCCTACGAGCAGTACTTC. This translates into CASSRTSGSSYEQYF.